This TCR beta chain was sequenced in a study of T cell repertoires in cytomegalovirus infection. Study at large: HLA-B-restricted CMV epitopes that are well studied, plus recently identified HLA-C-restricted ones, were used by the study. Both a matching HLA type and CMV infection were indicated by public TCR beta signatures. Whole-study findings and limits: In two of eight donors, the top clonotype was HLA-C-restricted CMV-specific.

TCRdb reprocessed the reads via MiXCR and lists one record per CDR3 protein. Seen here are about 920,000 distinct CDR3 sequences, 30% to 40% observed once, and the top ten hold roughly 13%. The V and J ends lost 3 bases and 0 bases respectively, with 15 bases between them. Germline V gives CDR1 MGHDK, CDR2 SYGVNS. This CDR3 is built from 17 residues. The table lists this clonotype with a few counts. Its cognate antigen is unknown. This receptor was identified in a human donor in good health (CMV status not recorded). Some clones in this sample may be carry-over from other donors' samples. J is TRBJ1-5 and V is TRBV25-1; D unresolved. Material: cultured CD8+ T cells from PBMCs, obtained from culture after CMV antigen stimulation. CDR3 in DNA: TGTGCCAGCAGTGATTGGGAGGGCTCGGGTAGCAATCAGCCCCAGCATTTT. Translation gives CASSDWEGSGSNQPQHF.